A single sample is the source of the 20 T cell receptor beta chains below, sequenced in a study of cytomegalovirus exposure and HLA in healthy donors. 13 Jbeta primers and 60 Vbeta primers were used for the PCR. Sequencing was performed with immunoSEQ multiplex PCR; in TCRdb, only in-frame clones are kept and a portion is missing. The data show 150,000 to 200,000 clones, 60% to 80% seen once. Sequenced material: PBMCs. These receptor sequences come from a man in his forties or fifties in good health and CMV-seropositive.

The rearrangement joins TRBV5-1 to TRBJ1-1; D is possibly TRBD1 (5 bases). V shed 2 bases and J shed 5 bases, with 7 bases lying between them. The germline CDR1 and CDR2 sequences are SGHRS and YFSETQ. The CDR3 loop spans 12 amino acids. Written as DNA, the CDR3 is TGCGCCAGCAGCTTTCAGGGAACTGAAGCTTTCTTT. Translation: CASSFQGTEAFF. The full variable domain, in which reference TRBV5-1 and TRBJ1-1 provide the parts outside the CDR3, is KAGVTQTPRYLIKTRGQQVTLSCSPISGHRSVSWYQQTPGQGLQFLFEYFSETQRNKGNFPGRFSGRQFSNSRSEMNVSTLELGDSALYLCASSFQGTEAFFGQGTRLTVV.

Only a few counts were recorded for this clone. The chain is built from TRBV28 and TRBJ2-7; 10 bases line up with TRBD1. The CDR3 totals 14 residues. Per the germline V gene, CDR1 is MDHEN and CDR2 is SYDVKM. Trimming took 8 bases from V and 6 from J; bases not matched to a gene: 10. The CDR3 nucleotides are TGTGCCAGCGGACTGCCGGGACAGGGGCGCGAGCAGTACTTC. Translated: CASGLPGQGREQYF.

About this clone: Mismatch with germline at one junction end may stem from a read error. The chain has TRBV6-1 and TRBJ1-2, with D maybe TRBD1 (6 bases). The CDR3 spans 14 residues. The germline CDR1 and CDR2 sequences are MNHNS and SASEGT. The CDR3 region has the DNA TGTGCCAGCAGCGAAGGACAGTATTTTTTCGGCTACACCTTC. It codes for CASSEGQYFFGYTF.

V is TRBV10-3 and J is TRBJ2-2, with 11 bases aligning to TRBD2. The trim removed 10 bases at V and 1 base at J, leaving 5 bases unmatched. Germline CDR1 ENHRY, CDR2 SYGVKD. The CDR3 runs 15 residues. The CDR3 spells CASKTSGVNTGELFF. CDR3 nucleotides: TGTGCCAGCAAGACTAGCGGGGTGAACACCGGGGAGCTGTTTTTT.

The chain combines TRBV6-1 with TRBJ2-1, with 12 bases fitting TRBD1. The CDR3 is 15 amino acids. The V segment lost 6 bases and the J segment 8 bases; nucleotides outside the gene matches: 8. Germline V gives CDR1 MNHNS, CDR2 SASEGT. The CDR3 nucleotides are TGTGCCAGCAGCCGCCGGGACAGGGGGCTCGATGAGCAGTTCTTC. Translating it yields CASSRRDRGLDEQFF.

This chain links TRBV7-8 with TRBJ2-7, with D maybe TRBD2 (6 bases). From germline, CDR1 is SGHVS and CDR2 FQNEAQ. V was trimmed by 6 bases and J by 6 bases, leaving 21 bases between them. CDR3 length: 15 residues. CDR3 sequence reads: CASRGTRGGDVEQYF. CDR3 DNA sequence: TGTGCCAGCAGAGGGACTCGGGGAGGTGATGTCGAGCAGTACTTC.

This chain connects TRBV6-5 to TRBJ2-3; 11 bases fit TRBD2. V shed 4 bases and J 12 bases; nucleotides not matched to a gene: 15. Germline V CDR1 and CDR2: MNHEY, SVGAGI. The CDR3 is 16 amino acids. CDR3 in amino acids: CASSFSSGGTQIRQYF. The CDR3, as DNA: TGTGCCAGCAGTTTCTCTAGCGGGGGGACACAGATACGTCAGTATTTT.

J is TRBJ1-6 and V is TRBV6-1; D is possibly TRBD1 (5 bases). CDR3 length equals 15 residues. Trimming removed 4 bases at V and 5 bases at J, with 12 bases between. CDR1 is MNHNS, CDR2 SASEGT, per germline. CDR3 nucleotide sequence: TGTGCCAGCAGTGCGGAGGGACTCCATAATTCACCCCTCCACTTT. Amino acids: CASSAEGLHNSPLHF.

V is TRBV7-7 and J is TRBJ2-1; 10 positions match TRBD2. Per germline, CDR1 SSHAT and CDR2 FNYEAQ (reference sequence). After removal of 0 bases from V and 5 bases from J, the junction contained 4 bases not matched to a gene. The CDR3 has 16 amino acids. This CDR3 reads CASSLAERGGDNEQFF. DNA of the CDR3: TGTGCCAGCAGCTTAGCGGAGCGGGGGGGTGACAATGAGCAGTTCTTC.

This chain connects TRBV9 to TRBJ1-2; 7 bases fit TRBD1. The V segment lost 0 bases and the J segment 3 bases; nucleotides outside the gene matches: 8. This CDR3 spans 16 amino acids. Per the germline V gene, CDR1 is SGDLS and CDR2 is YYNGEE. This CDR3 reads CASSVGVGQGDYGYTF. CDR3 nucleotides: TGTGCCAGCAGCGTAGGTGTGGGGCAGGGGGACTATGGCTACACCTTC.

This clone has just a few counts. The CDR3 loop is CASSYASSYEQYF. DNA for the CDR3: TGTGCCAGCAGTTACGCCAGCTCCTACGAGCAGTACTTC. The genes are TRBV6-5 and TRBJ2-7; D not resolved. Germline V gene data show CDR1 as MNHEY and CDR2 as SVGAGI. The V end lost 2 bases, the J end lost 0 bases, and 5 bases lay between the germline ends. The CDR3 runs to 13 residues.

Only one count was recorded for this clone. J is TRBJ1-5 and V is TRBV6-5, with 8 positions matching TRBD1. J gave up 5 bases and V 2 bases, and 5 bases lay outside the gene matches. CDR1 and CDR2 (germline): MNHEY, SVGAGI. The CDR3 is 15 residues long. CDR3 DNA sequence: TGTGCCAGCAGTTACGCCCAGGGGGCAGATCAGCCCCAGCATTTT. This translates into CASSYAQGADQPQHF.

CDR3: CASSLTGGEETQYF. The DNA for the CDR3 is TGTGCCAGCAGCTTGACAGGGGGAGAAGAGACCCAGTACTTC. The V gene is TRBV11-2, the J gene TRBJ2-5, with 9 bases that match TRBD1. This CDR3 is 14 amino acids long. Trimming removed 3 bases from V and 3 bases from J; junction bases left unmatched: 2. The germline V gene has CDR1 SGHAT and CDR2 FQNNGV.

This clone was seen a single time. The rearrangement links TRBV4-3 to TRBJ2-3; the match to TRBD2 covers 9 bases. CDR1 and CDR2 from the germline V gene are LGHNA and YSLEER. The CDR3 runs to 16 residues. Trimming cost V 1 base and J 6 bases; bases outside gene matches: 8. The CDR3 reads CASSQALSGGRDTQYF. Here the CDR3 DNA reads TGCGCCAGCAGCCAAGCCCTAAGCGGGGGGAGGGATACGCAGTATTTT.

The chain links TRBV19 to TRBJ2-2; 8 positions agree with TRBD2. The CDR3 is 15 residues long. Germline CDR1 LNHDA, CDR2 SQIVND (reference sequence). Trimming cost V 6 bases and J 4 bases; bases outside gene matches: 7. CDR3 region: CASRSAGGRTGELFF. CDR3 in DNA: TGTGCCAGTAGAAGTGCGGGGGGCCGCACCGGGGAGCTGTTTTTT.

The chain's CDR3 is CASKLGQLNEKLFF. CDR3 coding DNA: TGTGCCAGTAAGCTGGGACAGCTAAATGAAAAACTGTTTTTT. The J gene is TRBJ1-4, the V gene TRBV19, with 7 positions matching TRBD1. From germline, CDR1 is LNHDA and CDR2 SQIVND (reference sequence). CDR3 size: 14 residues. Germline trimming cut 7 bases from V and 5 bases from J; bases unmatched to any gene: 7.

This chain joins TRBV27 and TRBJ1-5; perhaps TRBD1 as D (5 bases). This CDR3 contains 16 residues. Germline loops: CDR1 MNHEY, CDR2 SMNVEV (reference sequence). Trimming cost V 0 bases and J 2 bases, with 11 bases left between them. The CDR3 nucleotides read TGTGCCAGCAGTTTATCCCCAGGGTCGGGCAATCAGCCCCAGCATTTT. It codes for CASSLSPGSGNQPQHF.

The chain combines TRBV19 with TRBJ2-4; a weak D match, TRBD2 (5 bases). Trimming took 4 bases from V and 6 from J, leaving 22 bases between them. CDR1 is LNHDA, CDR2 SQIVND, per germline (reference sequence). There are 17 residues in the CDR3. In DNA form, the CDR3 reads TGTGCCAGTAGTAAGGGAGCAGAGCCGTATGGAGGAAACATTCAGTACTTC. It codes for CASSKGAEPYGGNIQYF.

This sequence joins TRBV6-1 and TRBJ1-2; 8 bases line up with TRBD1. The V segment lost 6 bases and the J segment 5 bases; nucleotides outside the gene matches: 11. Germline CDR1 reads MNHNS; CDR2 reads SASEGT. The CDR3 is 15 amino acids. The CDR3 reads CASRTDRAAWYGYTF. The CDR3 DNA reads TGTGCCAGCAGAACGGACAGGGCGGCTTGGTATGGCTACACCTTC.

This clone was counted between two and nine times. The chain couples TRBV5-6 to TRBJ1-1, with D unresolved. The CDR3 has 14 amino acids. The V gene lost 3 bases and the J gene lost 4 bases, with 13 bases spanning the gap. Germline-derived CDR1 and CDR2 are SGHDT and YYEEEE. The CDR3 bases are TGTGCCAGCAGCTACGGGATTCTGGGCACTGAAGCTTTCTTT. Residues: CASSYGILGTEAFF.